This T cell receptor (beta chain) is from a study of read filtering for tumor transcriptome and immune sequencing. At the level of the study: The cohort had roughly 16 men and 14 to 15 women aged roughly 47 to 85, mean about 67 years. RNA-seq yielded only roughly 75 to 1273 TCR reads, IR-seq about 3.5 to 11 million. Study-level points and caveats: Roughly 82% of IR-seq clonotypes had a single read, yet these held approximately 3.7% of reads.

This clonotype was picked up many times. No antigen is known for it. The library was built from roughly 400 ng RNA with molecular barcoded adaptors for alpha/delta and beta/gamma chains. MiXCR, applied by TCRdb to the reads, yields one record per CDR3 protein. The data show several thousand distinct CDR3 sequences, approximately 21% seen once. Bone marrow was sampled from every patient at the time of active disease. Trimming pared 3 bases from V and 5 bases from J, leaving 18 bases between. There are 16 residues in the CDR3. CDR1 is MNHGY and CDR2 is SVAAGI in the germline V gene. This receptor was taken from a donor aged 40 or older with multiple myeloma. Sequences were obtained from a population of CD138-negative cells sorted from bone marrow. The V gene is TRBV6-9, the J gene TRBJ2-3; TRBD2 is a possible D gene (7 bases). The CDR3 DNA reads TGTGCCAGCAGTTACGCCGGGAGAAGGGGGGGAGATACGCAGTATTTT. Translating it yields CASSYAGRRGGDTQYF.